The clone carrying this TCR beta chain was found once. This specimen belongs to a study of blood T cell repertoires in COVID-19. Study details: Sites across the United States, Italy and Spain contributed samples from acute and convalescent COVID-19.

Data came from immunoSEQ multiplex PCR; TCRdb stores just in-frame clones and leaves some out. The table has 100,000 or so clones, approximately 85% seen once; the top ten hold over 9.5%. Per the germline V gene, CDR1 is LGHNA and CDR2 is YNFKEQ. The V gene end was trimmed by 4 bases and the J gene end by 0 bases; junction bases not matched to a gene: 12. The CDR3 length is 18 residues. Sequenced sample: peripheral blood. V usage is TRBV4-2 and J usage is TRBJ2-7; 10 bases are shared with TRBD2. The TCR was taken from a man aged 40-49 years with active or convalescent COVID-19. As DNA, the CDR3 is TGTGCCAGCAGCCTATATGAGAGTAGCGGGGGGAACTCCTACGAGCAGTACTTC. Translation gives CASSLYESSGGNSYEQYF.